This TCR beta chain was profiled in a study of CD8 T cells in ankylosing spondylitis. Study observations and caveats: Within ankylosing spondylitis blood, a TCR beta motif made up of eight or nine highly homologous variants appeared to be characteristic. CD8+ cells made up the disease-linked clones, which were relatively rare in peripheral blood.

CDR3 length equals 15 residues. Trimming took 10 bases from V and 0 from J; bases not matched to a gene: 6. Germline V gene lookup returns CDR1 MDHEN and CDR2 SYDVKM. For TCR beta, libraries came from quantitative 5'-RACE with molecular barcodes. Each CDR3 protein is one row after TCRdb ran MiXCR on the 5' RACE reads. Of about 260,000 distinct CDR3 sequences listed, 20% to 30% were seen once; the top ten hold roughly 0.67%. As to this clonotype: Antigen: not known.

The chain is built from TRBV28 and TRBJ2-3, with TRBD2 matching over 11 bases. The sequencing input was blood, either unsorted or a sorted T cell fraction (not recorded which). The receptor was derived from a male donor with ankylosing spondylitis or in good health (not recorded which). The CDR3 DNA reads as TGTGCCACATGGACTAGCGGGTTCAGCACAGATACGCAGTATTTT. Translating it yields CATWTSGFSTDTQYF.